Listed below are T cell receptor beta chains from one sample, sequenced in a study of Tregs in tolerant kidney transplant recipients. Sequenced by immunoSEQ multiplex PCR; TCRdb stores in-frame clones only, minus some. The sample lists about 78,000 clones; 80% to 95% were seen once. The sample here was Tregs from blood, taken before the transplant. These receptors came from a human donor who received a combined kidney and bone marrow transplant. Both conserved end residues are trimmed from each CDR3.

TRBJ2-1 | 15 | TRBV19 | ASSIPGVERAYNEQF
TRBJ2-3 | 13 | TRBV2 | ASSFREGQGDTQY
TRBJ1-5 | 11 | TRBV4-3 | ASSQEKGLPQH
TRBJ1-5 | 14 | TRBV2 | ASSESGFDRNQPQH
TRBJ1-1 | 14 | TRBV5-4 | ASSPGQGVRRTEAF
TRBJ2-7 | 11 | TRBV7-2 | ASSLQTTYEQY
TRBJ2-3 | 14 | TRBV28 | ASSQTNPGGADTQY
- | 14 | TRBV28 | ASSLNEGRGAYEQY
TRBJ2-2 | 12 | TRBV11-2 | ASSGQGYVGELF
TRBJ2-2 | 14 | TRBV5-1 | ASSLGDRGLPGELF
TRBJ2-5 | 14 | TRBV5-4 | ASSSGTSGSWETQY
TRBJ2-4 | 13 | TRBV5-1 | ASSLAAGGKNIQY
TRBJ2-7 | 13 | TRBV4-3 | ASSQSGQSTYEQY
TRBJ2-1 | 12 | TRBV10-3 | AISLGTPYNEQF
TRBJ2-6 | 12 | TRBV29-1 | SATGPSGANVLT
TRBJ2-7 | 16 | TRBV30 | AWSPLRDVRRESYEQY
TRBJ2-3 | 9 | TRBV14 | ASSQADTQY
TRBJ2-5 | 12 | TRBV7-9 | ASSLTVPQETQY
TRBJ2-3 | 14 | TRBV5-4 | ASSSYVRESTDTQY
TRBJ2-3 | 11 | TRBV12-5 | ASGLVGTDTQY
TRBJ1-1 | 11 | TRBV10-3 | AISGSTNTEAF
TRBJ1-2 | 11 | TRBV28 | ASSSAGVYGYT
TRBJ1-5 | 12 | TRBV2 | ASSAVFLNQPQH
TRBJ1-1 | 10 | TRBV30 | AWGQGGTEAF
TRBJ2-6 | 13 | TRBV28 | ASSSSGTGANVLT
TRBJ1-3 | 14 | TRBV19 | ASSPTGGYSGNTIY
TRBJ2-3 | 10 | TRBV5-8 | ASSPDANTQY
TRBJ2-1 | 13 | TRBV2 | ASPRGAGVYNEQF
TRBJ2-5 | 9 | TRBV19 | ASSRYETQY
TRBJ1-1 | 13 | TRBV6-5 | ASSYTLAENTEAF
TRBJ2-7 | 11 | TRBV28 | ASRRPSSYEQY
TRBJ2-5 | 14 | TRBV7-2 | ASSIASGRNWGTQY
TRBJ1-5 | 13 | TRBV19 | ASSPGQGLNQPQH
TRBJ2-1 | 11 | TRBV2 | ASPGAGGLKQF
TRBJ2-7 | 10 | TRBV2 | ASGRERTEQY
TRBJ2-1 | 15 | TRBV7-2 | ASSLGRGQSRYNEQF
TRBJ2-3 | 13 | TRBV9 | ASSPYPGRTDTQY
TRBJ1-2 | 12 | TRBV5-4 | ASSLGGQDYGYT
TRBJ2-7 | 10 | TRBV29-1 | SGGQGINEQY
TRBJ2-3 | 15 | TRBV5-1 | ASSPDASGGSTDTQY
TRBJ2-7 | 9 | TRBV6-5 | ASSYSGEQY
TRBJ1-5 | 13 | TRBV2 | ASRRTGATGEPQH
TRBJ1-5 | 12 | TRBV7-2 | ASSLAGQGRPQH
TRBJ1-2 | 9 | TRBV2 | ASSDPGERY
TRBJ2-7 | 12 | TRBV2 | ASNTIWTGDEQY
TRBJ2-6 | 13 | TRBV19 | ASRPKNSGANVLT
TRBJ1-2 | 10 | TRBV6-5 | ASSTGAHGYT
TRBJ2-3 | 12 | TRBV27 | ASSGLSSTDTQY
TRBJ2-5 | 12 | TRBV25-1 | ASSEGGQGKTQY
TRBJ2-7 | 13 | TRBV10-3 | AISTTSGRSYEQY
TRBJ1-1 | 14 | TRBV11-2 | ASSTSGQFMNTEAF
TRBJ2-7 | 12 | TRBV11-2 | ASSSSGTAVVQY
TRBJ2-1 | 13 | TRBV11-2 | ASSPWTSGRNEQF
TRBJ1-5 | 12 | TRBV19 | ASMGSGGGQPQH
TRBJ2-1 | 13 | TRBV18 | ASSPPGLGSSEQF
TRBJ1-1 | 12 | TRBV2 | ASRIPGTGTEAF
TRBJ1-1 | 15 | TRBV15 | ATSRDVGQGSNTEAF